The next 4 T cell receptor beta chains were all read from a single sample in a study of T-cell reconstitution after alpha-beta-depleted transplantation in children. The TCRbeta library was prepared with unique molecular identifiers. TCRdb called the PCR reads again in MiXCR, with one record for every CDR3 protein. The data contain just under 550,000 distinct CDR3 sequences, around 18% of them singletons. The sample here was PBMCs from the stem cell graft donor, taken from the stem cell graft. These TCRs come from a human donor who donated a stem cell graft to a child with acute lymphoblastic leukemia.

This clonotype was seen a few times. V and J are TRBV6-1 and TRBJ2-5; 9 positions agree with TRBD2. The V and J ends lost 6 bases and 5 bases, in that order; junction bases with no gene match: 10. CDR3 length equals 15 residues. CDR1 MNHNS and CDR2 SASEGT come from the germline V gene. CDR3 nucleotide sequence: TGTGCCAGCAGCCAATTAGCGGGAGTAATGGAGACCCAGTACTTC. Encoded protein: CASSQLAGVMETQYF.

This clonotype has just a few counts. The chain is built from TRBV7-9 and TRBJ2-7; the D is unclear. Per the germline V gene, CDR1 is SEHNR and CDR2 is FQNEAQ (reference sequence). CDR3 length: 12 amino acids. V was cut by 1 base and J by 5 bases, with 6 bases left in between. This CDR3 is CASSLVVHEQYF. The CDR3, as DNA: TGTGCCAGCAGCTTAGTAGTTCACGAGCAGTACTTC. Drawing the rest from reference TRBV7-9 and TRBJ2-7, the complete variable domain is DTGVSQNPRHKITKRGQNVTFRCDPISEHNRLYWYRQTLGQGPEFLTYFQNEAQLEKSRLLSDRFSAERPKGSFSTLEIQRTEQGDSAMYLCASSLVVHEQYFGPGTRLTVT.

This clonotype was observed a few times. The chain is built from TRBV20-1 and TRBJ2-3; D gene uncertain. This CDR3 region has 13 residues. The V end lost 5 bases, the J end lost 2 bases, and 11 bases lay between the germline ends. Germline V gene lookup returns CDR1 DFQATT and CDR2 SNEGSKA (reference sequence). DNA for the CDR3: TGCAGTGCTTATAGGACGACCACAGATACGCAGTATTTT. This sequence encodes CSAYRTTTDTQYF.

The chain couples TRBV29-1 to TRBJ2-2; D ambiguous. The germline CDR1 and CDR2 sequences are SQVTM and ANQGSEA. The CDR3 is 13 residues long. V shed 2 bases and J shed 1 base, with 5 bases lying between them. The DNA of the CDR3 is TGCAGCGTTGAATCCGGGAACACCGGGGAGCTGTTTTTT. It yields the protein CSVESGNTGELFF.